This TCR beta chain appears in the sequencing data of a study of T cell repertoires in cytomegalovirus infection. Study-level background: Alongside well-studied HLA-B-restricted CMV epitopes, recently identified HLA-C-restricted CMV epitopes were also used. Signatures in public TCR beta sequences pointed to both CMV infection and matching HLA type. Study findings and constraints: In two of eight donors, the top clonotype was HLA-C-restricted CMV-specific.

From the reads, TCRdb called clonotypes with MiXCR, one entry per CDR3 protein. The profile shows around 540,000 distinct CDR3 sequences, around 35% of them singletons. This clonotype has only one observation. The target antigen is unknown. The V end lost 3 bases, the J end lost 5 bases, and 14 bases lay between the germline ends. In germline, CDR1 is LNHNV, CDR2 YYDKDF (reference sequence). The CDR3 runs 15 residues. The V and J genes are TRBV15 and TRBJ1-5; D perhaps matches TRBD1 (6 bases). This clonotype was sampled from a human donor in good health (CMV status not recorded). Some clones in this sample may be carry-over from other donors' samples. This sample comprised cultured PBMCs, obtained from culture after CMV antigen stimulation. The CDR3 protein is CATSRGHSGHQPQHF. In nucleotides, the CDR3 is TGTGCCACCAGCAGGGGACACTCGGGCCATCAGCCCCAGCATTTT.